A selection of T cell receptor beta chains follows, all from one sample in a study of blood T cell repertoires in COVID-19. Using immunoSEQ multiplex PCR, the repertoire was profiled, and TCRdb retains in-frame clones only, with some absent. This sample yields just under 150,000 clones, of which 87% are seen a single time; about 37% belongs to the top ten. The source material was peripheral blood. The receptors were gathered from a man aged 45 to 65 who had recovered from COVID-19. CDR3s include the opening cysteine and the closing phenylalanine or tryptophan. A D gene is named only where the DNA matches it firmly. Clone size is not always given. Where it is, it says once, few, many or a class for expanded clones.

V gene: TRBV6-5
D gene: NA
clone size: NA
J gene: TRBJ1-5
CDR3 DNA: TGTGCCAGCAGTCTACAGGGTTATCAGCCCCAGCATTTT
CDR3 protein: CASSLQGYQPQHF

V gene: TRBV19
D gene: TRBD1
clone size: NA
J gene: TRBJ1-1
CDR3 DNA: TGTGCCAGTAGTTTCGACAGGGGGCCTGAAGCTTTCTTT
CDR3 protein: CASSFDRGPEAFF

V gene: TRBV2
D gene: TRBD1
clone size: NA
J gene: TRBJ1-5
CDR3 DNA: TGTGCCAGCAAAAGGGGACAGGGGGCTACCAATCAGCCCCAGCATTTT
CDR3 protein: CASKRGQGATNQPQHF

V gene: TRBV5-1
D gene: TRBD1
clone size: NA
J gene: TRBJ1-2
CDR3 DNA: TGCGCCAGCAGCTTTTCCGGGACAGGGAATGGCTACACCTTC
CDR3 protein: CASSFSGTGNGYTF

V gene: TRBV7-6
D gene: TRBD1
clone size: NA
J gene: TRBJ1-6
CDR3 DNA: TGTGCCAGCCGCCCCGGCACAGGGGGTATTTCACCCCTCCACTTT
CDR3 protein: CASRPGTGGISPLHF

V gene: TRBV23-1
D gene: NA
clone size: NA
J gene: TRBJ2-7
CDR3 DNA: TGCGCCAGCAGTCAAGAGAGCTACGAGCAGTACTTC
CDR3 protein: CASSQESYEQYF

V gene: TRBV5-5
D gene: TRBD1
clone size: NA
J gene: TRBJ1-2
CDR3 DNA: TGTGCCAGCAGCCTAATGGGACAGGGTAACTATGGCTACACCTTC
CDR3 protein: CASSLMGQGNYGYTF

V gene: TRBV5-4
D gene: TRBD1
clone size: NA
J gene: TRBJ1-2
CDR3 DNA: TGTGCCAGCAGGACCGGGACAGGGGACCCTCATGGCTACACCTTC
CDR3 protein: CASRTGTGDPHGYTF

V gene: TRBV7-2
D gene: NA
clone size: NA
J gene: TRBJ2-5
CDR3 DNA: TGTGCCAGCAGCCTGCAGGGTACCCAAGAGACCCAGTACTTC
CDR3 protein: CASSLQGTQETQYF

V gene: TRBV13
D gene: TRBD1
clone size: NA
J gene: TRBJ2-7
CDR3 DNA: TGTGCCAGCAGCCTCACCGGGACAGGGGCCCGCGAGCAGTACTTC
CDR3 protein: CASSLTGTGAREQYF

V gene: TRBV2
D gene: TRBD1
clone size: NA
J gene: TRBJ1-1
CDR3 DNA: TGTGCCAGCAGTGTTGACAGGGCCTACACTGAAGCTTTCTTT
CDR3 protein: CASSVDRAYTEAFF

V gene: TRBV10-2
D gene: TRBD2
clone size: NA
J gene: TRBJ2-2
CDR3 DNA: TGCGCCAGCACGCAATCGGGGGGGGTAGGCACCGGGGAGCTGTTTTTT
CDR3 protein: CASTQSGGVGTGELFF

V gene: TRBV7-9
D gene: TRBD1
clone size: medium-sized
J gene: TRBJ2-7
CDR3 DNA: TGTGCCAGCAGCTTATATGGGACAGACGAGCAGTACTTC
CDR3 protein: CASSLYGTDEQYF

V gene: TRBV7-3
D gene: TRBD1
clone size: NA
J gene: TRBJ1-1
CDR3 DNA: TGTGCCAGCAGCTTAGGGTCAGGGGGTACTGAAGCTTTCTTT
CDR3 protein: CASSLGSGGTEAFF

V gene: TRBV4-3
D gene: NA
clone size: NA
J gene: TRBJ2-3
CDR3 DNA: TGCGCCAGCAGCCCCGATCGCCAGGGGAGCACAGATACGCAGTATTTT
CDR3 protein: CASSPDRQGSTDTQYF

V gene: TRBV24-1
D gene: TRBD1
clone size: NA
J gene: TRBJ2-2
CDR3 DNA: TGTGCCACCAGTGATAACAGGGGAGTGACCGGGGAGCTGTTTTTT
CDR3 protein: CATSDNRGVTGELFF

V gene: TRBV5-1
D gene: TRBD2
clone size: once
J gene: TRBJ2-7
CDR3 DNA: TGCGCCAGCAGCTTGGTTGCGGGGGCCTACGAGCAGTACTTC
CDR3 protein: CASSLVAGAYEQYF

V gene: TRBV6-5
D gene: TRBD1
clone size: once
J gene: TRBJ2-7
CDR3 DNA: TGTGCCAGCAGTTACGTAACAGGGGGTCGATACGAGCAGTACTTC
CDR3 protein: CASSYVTGGRYEQYF

V gene: TRBV4-3
D gene: NA
clone size: NA
J gene: TRBJ2-1
CDR3 DNA: TGCGCCAGCAGCCAAGAAGGGGCCGGGCCATTAGGCTACAATGAGCAGTTCTTC
CDR3 protein: CASSQEGAGPLGYNEQFF

V gene: TRBV6-5
D gene: NA
clone size: NA
J gene: TRBJ1-2
CDR3 DNA: TGTGCCAGCAGTTACTTGGGGGCGACTAAGAATGGCTACACCTTC
CDR3 protein: CASSYLGATKNGYTF

V gene: TRBV19
D gene: TRBD1
clone size: NA
J gene: TRBJ1-5
CDR3 DNA: TGTGCCAGTAGTACCGACAGGGCTTATAGCAATCAGCCCCAGCATTTT
CDR3 protein: CASSTDRAYSNQPQHF

V gene: TRBV5-6
D gene: NA
clone size: NA
J gene: TRBJ1-1
CDR3 DNA: TGTGCCAGCAGCTTGGTGGGCATTAACACTGAAGCTTTCTTT
CDR3 protein: CASSLVGINTEAFF

V gene: TRBV19
D gene: TRBD1
clone size: once
J gene: TRBJ1-1
CDR3 DNA: TGTGCCAGTAGTACAGGGACAGGTGGGGACACTGAAGCTTTCTTT
CDR3 protein: CASSTGTGGDTEAFF

V gene: TRBV9
D gene: NA
clone size: NA
J gene: TRBJ1-1
CDR3 DNA: TGTGCCAGCAGCGTAGACCAGGGGAACACTGAAGCTTTCTTT
CDR3 protein: CASSVDQGNTEAFF

V gene: TRBV3-1/TRBV3-2
D gene: TRBD1
clone size: NA
J gene: TRBJ2-1
CDR3 DNA: TGTGCCAGCAGCCGCTTCCGGGACAGGGTTAATGAGCAGTTCTTC
CDR3 protein: CASSRFRDRVNEQFF

V gene: TRBV7-2
D gene: NA
clone size: NA
J gene: TRBJ2-1
CDR3 DNA: TGTGCCAGCAGCTCGAGGGCCTCCTACAATGAGCAGTTCTTC
CDR3 protein: CASSSRASYNEQFF

V gene: TRBV5-6
D gene: TRBD2
clone size: NA
J gene: TRBJ2-1
CDR3 DNA: TGTGCCAGCAGCTCCCCCGGCGGGGGGTACAATGAGCAGTTCTTC
CDR3 protein: CASSSPGGGYNEQFF

V gene: TRBV19
D gene: TRBD1
clone size: NA
J gene: TRBJ2-1
CDR3 DNA: TGTGCCAGTAGCGCTAGCGACAGGGGACTTATCTACAATGAGCAGTTCTTC
CDR3 protein: CASSASDRGLIYNEQFF

V gene: TRBV6-2/TRBV6-3
D gene: NA
clone size: NA
J gene: TRBJ1-1
CDR3 DNA: TGTGCCAGCAGTTACTCAGGCTCGGGGGGGACAGCTTTCTTT
CDR3 protein: CASSYSGSGGTAFF

V gene: TRBV6-2/TRBV6-3
D gene: NA
clone size: NA
J gene: TRBJ2-2
CDR3 DNA: TGTGCCAGCAGCCTTGACAGGCCCGGGGAGCTGTTTTTT
CDR3 protein: CASSLDRPGELFF